These 21 T cell receptor beta chains share one sample of origin, sequenced in a study of T-cell memory formation after mild COVID-19 (dated by TCRdb to about 2021). Libraries were prepared through 5' RACE. Sequencing relied on an Illumina NovaSeq 6000. The public reads were quality trimmed at Q25 with fastp and then assembled into clones with MiXCR by TCRdb, keeping productive beta chains. All rows with the same CDR3 protein become a single entry with the most common DNA and genes. Across this sample there are just over 350,000 distinct CDR3 sequences, with about an eighth seen only once. The ten top clones hold about 22% of the sample. The material sequenced was PBMCs or a T cell subset sorted from them (not recorded which). These receptors were collected from a man between 18 and 29 years old who had mild COVID-19 (a few samples of this study predate the infection). The sample titles of this study are shuffled in the database, so cell type and time point are left out; the donor was told from shared clones.

This clonotype was counted a few times. V is TRBV6-2 or TRBV6-3 and J is TRBJ1-2; D uncertain. Trimming stripped 6 bases from V and 4 bases from J, with 15 bases between. Germline values: CDR1 MNHEY, CDR2 SVGEGT. The CDR3 has 14 amino acids. CDR3 sequence (DNA): TGTGCCAGCAGCTCAAGAGCGCAGATCTATGGCTACACCTTC. Residues: CASSSRAQIYGYTF.

This clonotype has a count of ten or more. This rearrangement joins TRBV12-3 or TRBV12-4 to TRBJ2-5, with D tentatively TRBD1 or TRBD2 (5 bases each). The CDR3 has 14 residues. V was trimmed by 6 bases and J by 7 bases, leaving 18 bases between them. The CDR3 nucleotides are TGTGCCAGCAGAACCACCGGGACCCTAGTGACCCAGTACTTC. Amino acid sequence: CASRTTGTLVTQYF.

The genes are TRBV5-4 and TRBJ2-6, with D unresolved. V dropped 1 base and J dropped 4 bases, with 6 bases sitting between them. The CDR3 extends over 14 amino acids. CDR1 SGHNT and CDR2 YYREEE come from the germline V gene (reference sequence). In DNA form, the CDR3 reads TGTGCCAGCAGCTTGTCGAGGGGGGCCAACGTCCTGACTTTC. Translating gives CASSLSRGANVLTF.

The chain has TRBV29-1 and TRBJ2-1; D not certain. Trimming cost V 4 bases and J 0 bases, with 13 bases left between them. CDR3 size: 15 residues. Germline V gene sequence: CDR1 SQVTM, CDR2 ANQGSEA. The CDR3 nucleotides read TGCAGCGTTGCTGTAAGGGTTAGCTCCTACAATGAGCAGTTCTTC. Its translation is CSVAVRVSSYNEQFF.

In its sample, this clonotype was seen many times. This chain links TRBV5-1 with TRBJ2-7, with D perhaps TRBD1 (5 bases). CDR3 length: 14 amino acids. CDR1 and CDR2 (germline): SGHRS, YFSETQ. V was shortened by 0 bases and J by 3 bases, with 10 bases between the two germline ends. In DNA form, the CDR3 reads TGCGCCAGCAGCTTGGCCACAGGCCACTACGAGCAGTACGTC. It specifies CASSLATGHYEQYV.

The chain is built from TRBV27 and TRBJ1-1; TRBD1 is a possible D gene (6 bases). Trimming shortened V by 6 bases and J by 6 bases, and 17 bases separated the two germline ends. The CDR3 consists of 14 residues. Germline V gene data show CDR1 as MNHEY and CDR2 as SMNVEV (reference sequence). In DNA, the CDR3 is TGTGCCAGCAGATACGCTCGGGGGGGCGCTGAAGCTTTCTTT. This gives the protein CASRYARGGAEAFF.

This clonotype was counted only a few times. The chain carries TRBV7-9 and TRBJ1-6; D unresolved. The CDR3 consists of 15 residues. CDR1 is SEHNR, CDR2 FQNEAQ, per germline (reference sequence). V lost 6 bases to trimming and J lost 8 bases, with 17 bases between them. The CDR3, as DNA: TGTGCCAGCAGTCCCCGGGCCGACATGTATTCACCCCTCCACTTT. It yields the protein CASSPRADMYSPLHF.

This clonotype was seen a few times. This chain uses TRBV12-3 or TRBV12-4 with TRBJ2-5, with TRBD1 matching 8 bases. CDR3 length equals 15 residues. Trimming took 6 bases from V and 3 from J; bases not matched to a gene: 9. As DNA, the CDR3 is TGTGCCAGCAGCAGGCGGCAGGGGGCCGAAGAGACCCAGTACTTC. Protein: CASSRRQGAEETQYF.

This chain links TRBV4-1 with TRBJ1-3; D is unresolved. The CDR3 is made up of 16 amino acids. Germline-derived CDR1 and CDR2 are MGHRA and YSYEKL. V lost 4 bases and J 0 bases, leaving 13 bases between the germline ends. CDR3 nucleotide sequence: TGCGCCAGCAGCCTCTTTAAGGAGATCTCTGGAAACACCATATATTTT. Its translation: CASSLFKEISGNTIYF.

The V call is TRBV7-9, the J call TRBJ1-4, with unresolved D. The V end was cut by 5 bases, the J end by 7 bases, with 14 bases between. The CDR3 spans 14 residues. Germline assignment: CDR1 SEHNR and CDR2 FQNEAQ (reference sequence). In DNA, the CDR3 is TGTGCCAGCAGCCAACTGAGGGAGCGTGAAAAACTGTTTTTT. Its translation is CASSQLREREKLFF.

This clonotype was observed a handful of times. The chain recombines TRBV11-3 with TRBJ2-3; 10 nucleotides align to TRBD2. Germline V gene data show CDR1 as SGHNT and CDR2 as YENEEA. With 3 bases clipped from V and 5 bases from J, the junction kept 5 bases outside the gene matches. This CDR3 contains 15 residues. The CDR3 sequence is CASSFSGGGQDTQYF. CDR3 coding DNA: TGTGCCAGCAGCTTCAGCGGGGGGGGTCAAGATACGCAGTATTTT.

This clonotype was seen at least ten times. DNA of the CDR3: TGCGCCAGCAGCTTGTCCCCAGGGAACTATGGCTACACCTTC. Its protein is CASSLSPGNYGYTF. This chain uses TRBV5-1 with TRBJ1-2; D perhaps matches TRBD1 (5 bases). This CDR3 is 14 amino acids long. The germline V gene has CDR1 SGHRS and CDR2 YFSETQ. Trimming removed 1 base from V and 2 bases from J, with 9 bases in between.

This clonotype has more than one count but fewer than ten. This chain joins TRBV27 and TRBJ2-5; 8 nucleotides align to TRBD1. The germline CDR1 and CDR2 sequences are MNHEY and SMNVEV (reference sequence). The CDR3 is 14 amino acids. With 4 bases clipped from V and 5 bases from J, the junction kept 6 bases outside the gene matches. The CDR3 coding sequence is TGTGCCAGCAGTTCCGGACAGGGATGGGAGACCCAGTACTTC. Residues: CASSSGQGWETQYF.

This chain connects TRBV30 to TRBJ2-5, with D maybe TRBD1 (5 bases). Trimming left V 2 bases short and J 7 bases short, with 17 bases between. CDR1 and CDR2 (germline): GTSNPN, SVGIG (reference sequence). This CDR3 is 14 amino acids long. CDR3 amino acids: CAWSQGARPVTQYF. As DNA, the CDR3 is TGTGCCTGGAGTCAAGGGGCGCGGCCGGTGACCCAGTACTTC.

The V call is TRBV23-1, the J call TRBJ2-1, with a possible D match to TRBD2 (5 bases). TRBV23-1 is classed as an ORF, of uncertain function. The CDR3 covers 13 residues. The V and J ends lost 9 bases and 2 bases respectively, with 11 bases between them. The CDR3 nucleotides read TGCGCCAGGCCTAGCTTGGCCTACAATGAGCAGTTCTTC. Protein product: CARPSLAYNEQFF.

In this sample, this clonotype turned up a few times. The J gene is TRBJ2-3, the V gene TRBV30, with D hard to call. CDR3 length: 13 amino acids. Germline-derived CDR1 and CDR2 are GTSNPN and SVGIG (reference sequence). V was cut by 4 bases and J by 5 bases, with 13 bases left in between. CDR3 loop: CAWTILGEDTQYF. The CDR3 region has the DNA TGTGCCTGGACAATACTGGGCGAAGATACGCAGTATTTT.

This clonotype was counted at least ten times. CDR3 region: CASSPTGNTEAFF. In DNA form, the CDR3 reads TGCGCCAGCAGCCCGACGGGAAACACTGAAGCTTTCTTT. This chain joins TRBV4-1 and TRBJ1-1, with D hard to call. This CDR3 has 13 amino acids. The ends were cut back, 4 bases at V and 2 bases at J, with 8 bases in the middle. Per germline, CDR1 MGHRA and CDR2 YSYEKL.

This sequence joins TRBV11-1 and TRBJ2-7; D gene uncertain. V gave up 3 bases and J gave up 7 bases, with 7 bases separating them. Germline V CDR1 and CDR2: SGHAT, FQDESV (reference sequence). CDR3 length: 11 residues. This CDR3 reads CASSFGPEQYF. CDR3 coding DNA: TGTGCCAGCAGCTTTGGTCCGGAGCAGTACTTC. Variable domain in full (rest from reference TRBV11-1 and TRBJ2-7): EAEVAQSPRYKITEKSQAVAFWCDPISGHATLYWYRQILGQGPELLVQFQDESVVDDSQLPKDRFSAERLKGVDSTLKIQPAELGDSAMYLCASSFGPEQYFGPGTRLTVT.

This clonotype was detected a few times. The V gene is TRBV7-2, the J gene TRBJ2-1; possibly TRBD1 for D (5 bases). V gave up 7 bases and J gave up 7 bases, with 14 bases separating them. Germline V gene data show CDR1 as SGHTA and CDR2 as FQGNSA. The CDR3 runs 13 residues. The CDR3 nucleotides are TGTGCCAGCACCCCAACCCCAGGGAATGAGCAGTTCTTC. As protein: CASTPTPGNEQFF.

V and J are TRBV4-1 and TRBJ2-2; no firm D call. V gave up 2 bases and J gave up 5 bases, with 9 bases separating them. Germline V CDR1 and CDR2: MGHRA, YSYEKL. The CDR3 covers 14 residues. This CDR3 reads CASSQSFATGELFF. The CDR3 nucleotides read TGCGCCAGCAGCCAATCCTTCGCTACCGGGGAGCTGTTTTTT.

This clonotype has only a few counts. The gene calls are TRBV20-1 and TRBJ2-4; 8 bases fit TRBD1. The ends lost 5 bases at V and 15 bases at J; junction bases unmatched: 6. This CDR3 is 10 amino acids long. CDR1 DFQATT and CDR2 SNEGSKA come from the germline V gene (reference sequence). The CDR3 DNA sequence: TGCAGTGCTGAGGGACAGGCTTTGTACTTC. It is translated as CSAEGQALYF.